Presented here are 22 T cell receptor beta chains from one specimen sequenced in a study of cytomegalovirus exposure and HLA in healthy donors. PCR primers comprised 60 Vbeta and 13 Jbeta primers. TCRdb's table, derived via immunoSEQ multiplex PCR, lists solely in-frame clones and lacks some. Here the sample spans some 150,000 clones, about two thirds being singletons. The sequenced material came from PBMCs. These receptors came from a man aged 55 to 70 in good health and CMV-seronegative.

V is TRBV7-6 and J is TRBJ1-4; 7 bases fit TRBD1. The CDR3 extends over 14 amino acids. V dropped 5 bases and J dropped 8; count of bases not matched to a gene: 8. Per germline, CDR1 SGHVS and CDR2 FNYEAQ. As DNA, the CDR3 is TGTGCCAGCAGCCGCCGACAGGGTGCGGAAAAACTGTTTTTT. Encoded protein: CASSRRQGAEKLFF.

V usage is TRBV7-9 and J usage is TRBJ2-5, with TRBD1 matching over 7 bases. The J call is doubtful: the DNA matches TRBJ2-7 better. This CDR3 has 14 amino acids. The germline CDR1 and CDR2 sequences are SEHNR and FQNEAQ (reference sequence). The CDR3 coding sequence is TGTGCCAGCAGTCTACAGGACAGGCTCTACGAGCAGTACTTC. This codes for CASSLQDRLYEQYF.

This clone was picked up one time. CDR3 sequence reads: CASSIGEGTPRGGEQFF. The CDR3 DNA is TGTGCCAGTAGTATTGGGGAAGGGACGCCCCGGGGAGGGGAGCAGTTCTTC. The V call is TRBV19, the J call TRBJ2-1; 7 bases map to TRBD2. The CDR3 contains 17 residues. The trim removed 3 bases at V and 10 bases at J, leaving 18 bases unmatched. Germline V gene lookup returns CDR1 LNHDA and CDR2 SQIVND (reference sequence). Full variable domain (outside the CDR3, taken from reference TRBV19 and TRBJ2-1): DGGITQSPKYLFRKEGQNVTLSCEQNLNHDAMYWYRQDPGQGLRLIYYSQIVNDFQKGDIAEGYSVSREKKESFPLTVTSAQKNPTAFYLCASSIGEGTPRGGEQFFGPGTRLTVL.

This clone was detected only a few times. The CDR3 region is CASSVGSRAGDSPLHF. The CDR3 DNA follows: TGTGCCAGCAGCGTAGGTAGCAGGGCTGGAGATTCACCCCTCCACTTT. J is TRBJ1-6 and V is TRBV9; D perhaps matches TRBD1 (5 bases). CDR1 and CDR2 (germline): SGDLS, YYNGEE. The CDR3 totals 16 residues. V gave up 0 bases and J gave up 8 bases, with 15 bases separating them.

J is TRBJ2-4 and V is TRBV6-6; a possible D gene is TRBD1 (6 bases). The CDR3 totals 14 residues. CDR1 and CDR2 from the germline V gene are MNHNY and SVGAGI (reference sequence). V was pared by 6 bases and J by 7 bases, with 16 bases between. The chain's CDR3 is CASSISERGNIQYF. As DNA, the CDR3 is TGTGCCAGCAGCATTAGCGAGAGGGGGAACATTCAGTACTTC.

The V and J genes are TRBV5-4 and TRBJ2-7, with TRBD1 identical over 7 bases. Germline V CDR1 and CDR2: SGHNT, YYREEE (reference sequence). The CDR3 totals 14 residues. The J segment lost 2 bases and the V segment lost 0 bases, leaving 2 bases of the junction unmatched. The CDR3 spells CASSLGQGPYEQYF. For the CDR3, the DNA is TGTGCCAGCAGCTTGGGACAGGGTCCCTACGAGCAGTACTTC.

This sequence joins TRBV12-5 and TRBJ2-1; TRBD1 matches 9 bases. The CDR3 sequence is 14 residues long. Germline values: CDR1 LGHNT, CDR2 FRNRAP. The ends lost 4 bases at V and 8 bases at J; junction bases unmatched: 6. CDR3 amino acids: CASGSRDRVHEQFF. The CDR3 coding sequence is TGTGCTAGTGGTTCCCGGGACAGGGTTCATGAGCAGTTCTTC.

This clone was counted a few times. The J gene is TRBJ1-3, the V gene TRBV5-4; 8 bases line up with TRBD1. Germline CDR1 and CDR2: SGHNT and YYREEE (reference sequence). V lost 0 bases, J lost 8 bases, and 7 bases stayed unmatched. The CDR3 runs 15 residues. The CDR3 DNA is TGTGCCAGCAGCTTGGGAGCAGGGGGCCGTGACACCATATATTTT. It translates to CASSLGAGGRDTIYF.

This sequence joins TRBV10-3 and TRBJ1-2, with 7 bases lining up with TRBD1. Trimming took 0 bases from V and 3 from J; bases not matched to a gene: 7. Germline loops: CDR1 ENHRY, CDR2 SYGVKD. The CDR3 consists of 16 residues. CDR3: CAISESGGGIDYGYTF. For the CDR3, the DNA is TGTGCCATCAGTGAGTCAGGAGGGGGCATCGACTATGGCTACACCTTC.

This chain uses TRBV29-1 with TRBJ1-1, with no clear D. In germline, CDR1 is SQVTM, CDR2 ANQGSEA. This CDR3 spans 13 amino acids. Trimming took 5 bases from V and 1 from J, leaving 11 bases between them. The chain's CDR3 is CSVYRVQNTEAFF. In DNA, the CDR3 is TGCAGCGTTTATCGGGTCCAGAACACTGAAGCTTTCTTT.

The chain uses TRBV7-6 and TRBJ1-3; D is unclear. Germline V gene lookup returns CDR1 SGHVS and CDR2 FNYEAQ. Deletions cut 1 base from V and 0 bases from J, with 13 bases between. CDR3 length: 17 amino acids. The CDR3 loop is CASSLVGAWSSGNTIYF. The CDR3 DNA follows: TGTGCCAGCAGCTTAGTTGGAGCTTGGAGCTCTGGAAACACCATATATTTT.

This chain connects TRBV30 to TRBJ2-1; D might be TRBD1 (7 bases). In germline, CDR1 is GTSNPN, CDR2 SVGIG (reference sequence). CDR3 length: 13 residues. V lost 7 bases and J lost 4, with 14 bases in between. The CDR3 protein is CASPGGSYNEQFF. In DNA form, the CDR3 reads TGTGCCTCCCCAGGGGGGAGTTACAATGAGCAGTTCTTC. Combining the CDR3 with reference TRBV30 and TRBJ2-1 gives the whole variable domain SQTIHQWPATLVQPVGSPLSLECTVEGTSNPNLYWYRQAAGRGLQLLFYSVGIGQISSEVPQNLSASRPQDRQFILSSKKLLLSDSGFYLCASPGGSYNEQFFGPGTRLTVL.

The rearrangement uses TRBV29-1 and TRBJ2-7, with D perhaps TRBD1 (6 bases). The CDR3 covers 13 residues. Trimming shortened V by 0 bases and J by 1 base, and 7 bases separated the two germline ends. Germline CDR1 and CDR2: SQVTM and ANQGSEA. CDR3 loop: CSVEDRGSYEQYF. The CDR3 region has the DNA TGCAGCGTTGAAGACAGGGGATCCTACGAGCAGTACTTC.

The CDR3 reads CASSQGPGLVYEQYF. CDR3 bases: TGCGCCAGCAGCCAAGGCCCCGGACTAGTATACGAGCAGTACTTC. The rearrangement links TRBV4-1 to TRBJ2-7, with 7 bases fitting TRBD2. Germline CDR1 reads MGHRA; CDR2 reads YSYEKL. V gave up 1 base and J gave up 4 bases; unmatched junction bases: 7. The CDR3 totals 15 residues.

This chain uses TRBV5-6 with TRBJ1-2, with no clear D. V lost 4 bases and J 5 bases, leaving 15 bases between the germline ends. This CDR3 region has 14 residues. Germline V gives CDR1 SGHDT, CDR2 YYEEEE. CDR3 protein: CASSEQTIPYGYTF. The CDR3 nucleotides are TGTGCCAGCAGCGAACAGACAATCCCTTATGGCTACACCTTC. Filled out from reference TRBV5-6 and TRBJ1-2, the complete variable domain reads DAGVTQSPTHLIKTRGQQVTLRCSPKSGHDTVSWYQQALGQGPQFIFQYYEEEERQRGNFPDRFSGHQFPNYSSELNVNALLLGDSALYLCASSEQTIPYGYTFGSGTRLTVV.

CDR3 sequence reads: CASSFGGAKNIQYF. CDR3 coding DNA: TGCGCCAGCAGCTTTGGGGGGGCCAAAAACATTCAGTACTTC. The chain combines TRBV5-1 with TRBJ2-4; D is possibly TRBD2 (6 bases). The ends were cut back, 2 bases at V and 1 base at J, with 7 bases in the middle. The CDR3 has 14 amino acids. Germline V lookup: CDR1 SGHRS, CDR2 YFSETQ.

The genes are TRBV19 and TRBJ2-3; D call uncertain. CDR3 length: 14 residues. The germline V gene has CDR1 LNHDA and CDR2 SQIVND (reference sequence). V gave up 6 bases and J gave up 0 bases, with 10 bases separating them. DNA for the CDR3: TGTGCCAGTAGCCTATCCGTCAGCACAGATACGCAGTATTTT. It codes for CASSLSVSTDTQYF.

The V gene is TRBV29-1, the J gene TRBJ2-3, with 11 bases fitting TRBD1. The CDR3 sequence is 13 residues long. The V gene end was trimmed by 5 bases and the J gene end by 5 bases; junction bases not matched to a gene: 3. The germline V gene has CDR1 SQVTM and CDR2 ANQGSEA. For the CDR3, the DNA is TGCAGCGTTTATGGGACAGGGGGAGATACGCAGTATTTT. It specifies CSVYGTGGDTQYF.

This clone was seen only a few times. The chain uses TRBV27 and TRBJ1-5, with D tentatively TRBD1 (5 bases). This CDR3 is 16 amino acids long. Trimming cost V 5 bases and J 6 bases, with 20 bases left between them. Germline V gene data show CDR1 as MNHEY and CDR2 as SMNVEV (reference sequence). CDR3 sequence (DNA): TGTGCCAGCAGTATTTGGAGGGGTCCGGGCACTCAGCCCCAGCATTTT. Protein sequence: CASSIWRGPGTQPQHF.

This rearrangement joins TRBV9 to TRBJ2-1; TRBD2 might be the D (7 bases). The CDR3 spans 16 residues. Germline-derived CDR1 and CDR2 are SGDLS and YYNGEE. V lost 3 bases to trimming and J lost 1 base, with 14 bases between them. The CDR3 DNA reads TGTGCCAGCAGCGGGGGGGGCAGTGGATCCTACAATGAGCAGTTCTTC. It specifies CASSGGGSGSYNEQFF.

The chain uses TRBV28 and TRBJ1-5; TRBD1 is a possible D gene (5 bases). CDR1 and CDR2 (germline): MDHEN, SYDVKM. This CDR3 region has 15 residues. V was cut by 6 bases and J by 2 bases, with 14 bases left in between. The CDR3 DNA is TGTGCCAGCAGGAAAAGGGTAGGGGGCAATCAGCCCCAGCATTTT. This translates into CASRKRVGGNQPQHF.

The chain couples TRBV11-3 to TRBJ2-3; 12 bases map to TRBD2. The V gene end was trimmed by 8 bases and the J gene end by 4 bases; junction bases not matched to a gene: 13. Germline CDR1 is SGHNT and CDR2 is YENEEA. CDR3 length: 17 residues. The CDR3 spells CASLRRLAGGPADTQYF. The CDR3 DNA reads TGTGCCAGCCTACGAAGGCTAGCGGGAGGGCCAGCAGATACGCAGTATTTT.